This T cell receptor (beta chain) was recovered during a study of chemoradiotherapy in HPV16-positive cancers. The method was immunoSEQ multiplex PCR; TCRdb's version includes in-frame clones alone and lacks a portion of them. The repertoire consists of under 35,000 clones, with roughly 92% occurring once and the leading ten covering roughly 18%. The sequence was obtained from a human donor with HPV-associated anogenital cancer. The sample consisted of blood, taken from a patient who underwent chemoradiotherapy.

The CDR3 coding sequence is TGTGCCAGCAGTCCCACAGAGACCCAGTACTTC. Its protein product is CASSPTETQYF. The chain carries TRBV2 and TRBJ2-5, with unresolved D. V lost 5 bases, J lost 4 bases, and 5 bases lay in between. The CDR3 is 11 residues long. Germline V CDR1 and CDR2: SNHLY, FYNNEI.